This is a list of T cell receptor beta chains from one sample in a study of shared clonotypes between healthy human individuals. Clones were read by immunoSEQ multiplex PCR, and TCRdb kept only the in-frame ones, dropping some. The sample lists some 1.4 million clones; roughly 96% were seen once. The sample consisted of naive CD4+ T cells sorted from blood. The receptors originated from a man aged 25 to 40 in good health. Both conserved end residues are part of each CDR3. Size is omitted from some rows. Given values are once, few, many or a class for expanded clones.

TRBV30	.	TRBJ2-7	CAWSVVLDSYEQYF
TRBV7-9	.	TRBJ1-2	CASSPGQHYTF
TRBV2	.	TRBJ2-7	CASAWTSSSLGGGSNYEQYF
TRBV11-3	.	TRBJ2-2	CASSRETATGELFF
TRBV19	.	TRBJ1-1	CASRDRGYMNTEAFF
TRBV9	.	TRBJ1-2	CASSVEGLGGYTF
TRBV5-1	.	TRBJ2-7	CASSPRTSGTYEQYF
TRBV9	once	TRBJ2-2	CASSATGHTGELFF
TRBV30	.	TRBJ2-5	CAWSVDSKETQYF
TRBV6-1	.	TRBJ1-5	CATQRAFDQPQHF
TRBV7-9	.	TRBJ2-5	CASSFEGLETQYF
TRBV6-1	once	TRBJ1-1	CASSDEGGVKAFF
TRBV2	.	TRBJ2-3	CASSDVSSTDTQYF
TRBV11-2	.	TRBJ2-7	CASSRGTGQGYEQYF
TRBV7-9	.	TRBJ2-7	CASRDGLREQYF
TRBV7-2	.	TRBJ1-3	CASSLPGAAGNTIYF
TRBV9	.	TRBJ1-4	CASNKGGVGEKLFF
TRBV6-5	.	TRBJ2-4	CASSYQGLAKNIQYF
TRBV7-2	.	TRBJ1-5	CASSLRGSNQPQHF
TRBV28	.	TRBJ1-1	CASSFPGGRGNTEAFF
TRBV5-7	.	TRBJ1-1	CASSPEGGRGLEAFF
TRBV18	once	TRBJ2-4	CASSPDRAKNIQYF
TRBV7-2	.	TRBJ2-1	CASSSPRVLSYNEQFF
TRBV6-1	.	TRBJ2-1	CASNLAPSSYNEQFF
TRBV6-1	.	TRBJ1-5	CASRKNVGQPQHF
TRBV10-3	.	TRBJ1-2	CAIKKMAGEGYTF
TRBV7-6	.	TRBJ2-7	CASSLWVGVGPAYEQYF
TRBV7-2	.	TRBJ1-3	CASSLNRAGNTIYF
TRBV27	.	TRBJ2-1	CASSFDSLSYNEQFF
TRBV9	.	TRBJ2-5	CASSVASTSQETQYF
TRBV7-2	.	TRBJ1-2	CASNWDSATVRGYTF
TRBV6-5	.	TRBJ2-3	CASSSGGTQYF
TRBV15	.	TRBJ1-5	CAITGFGDHQPQHF
TRBV5-1	once	TRBJ2-7	CASSTTSGRSYEQYF
TRBV10-2	.	TRBJ2-7	CASRFSGLAQEQYF
TRBV7-9	.	TRBJ2-3	CASSLDNGGNTQYF
TRBV29-1	.	TRBJ2-1	CSVDTYNEQFF